This entry describes one T cell receptor (beta chain). As yet, its antigen is unknown. These data are taken from a study of shared clonotypes between healthy human individuals. Germline CDR1 and CDR2: SNHLY and FYNNEI. The CDR3 sequence is 15 residues long. Trimming took 8 bases from V and 1 from J, leaving 16 bases between them. Regarding the study as a whole: A handful of donors had roughly 5.2% of their naive CD4 clonotypes in common.

When replicate PCRs were run on sorted subsets, they used 200 ng DNA, about 30,000 T cell genomes. The data were produced by immunoSEQ multiplex PCR, yet TCRdb's version contains in-frame clones alone and is incomplete. This table holds millions of clones, about 95% found once. CD8 cells regarded as naive lacked CD45RO, were positively chosen for CCR7, and omitted terminally differentiated effector memory CD45RA+ cells. The receptor's source is a man aged 18 to 30 in good health. This rearrangement joins TRBV2 to TRBJ2-3, with D unresolved. Input material: naive CD8+ T cells sorted from blood. The CDR3 region is CASPSRVPGTDTQYF. In nucleotides, the CDR3 is TGTGCCAGCCCTAGTAGGGTTCCCGGCACAGATACGCAGTATTTT.